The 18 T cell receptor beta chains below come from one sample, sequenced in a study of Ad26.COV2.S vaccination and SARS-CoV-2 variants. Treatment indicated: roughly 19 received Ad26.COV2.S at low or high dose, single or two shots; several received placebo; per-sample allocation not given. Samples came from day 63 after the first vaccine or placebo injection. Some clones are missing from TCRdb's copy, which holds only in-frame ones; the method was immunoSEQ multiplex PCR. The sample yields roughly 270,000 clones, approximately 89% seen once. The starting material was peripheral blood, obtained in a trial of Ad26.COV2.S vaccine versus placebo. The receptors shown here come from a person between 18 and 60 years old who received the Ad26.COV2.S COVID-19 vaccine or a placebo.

CDR3 DNA: TGTGCCAGCAGCTTCGTACAGAATTCTGCCTACGAGCAGTACTTC. Encoded protein: CASSFVQNSAYEQYF. V and J are TRBV5-8 and TRBJ2-7; no firm D call. Germline values: CDR1 SGHTS, CDR2 YDEGEE. Trimming shortened V by 2 bases and J by 2 bases, and 14 bases separated the two germline ends. This CDR3 has 15 amino acids.

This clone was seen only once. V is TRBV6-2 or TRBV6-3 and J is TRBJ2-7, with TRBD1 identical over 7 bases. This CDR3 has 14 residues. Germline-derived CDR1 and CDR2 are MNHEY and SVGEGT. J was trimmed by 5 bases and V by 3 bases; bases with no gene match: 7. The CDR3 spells CASSYYDRDHEQYF. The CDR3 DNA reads TGTGCCAGCAGTTATTACGACAGGGACCACGAGCAGTACTTC.

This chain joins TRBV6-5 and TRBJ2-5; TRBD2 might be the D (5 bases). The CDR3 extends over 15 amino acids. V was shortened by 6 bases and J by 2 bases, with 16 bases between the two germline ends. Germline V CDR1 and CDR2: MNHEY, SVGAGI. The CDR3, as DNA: TGTGCCAGCAGCTCCCCCGATGAGGGACAAGAGACCCAGTACTTC. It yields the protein CASSSPDEGQETQYF.

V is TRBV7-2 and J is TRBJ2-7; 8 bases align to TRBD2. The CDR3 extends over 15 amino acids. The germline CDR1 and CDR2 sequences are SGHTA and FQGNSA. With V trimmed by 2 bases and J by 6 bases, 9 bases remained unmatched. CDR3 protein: CASSLYGLAGAEQYF. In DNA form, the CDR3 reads TGTGCCAGCAGCTTATATGGGCTAGCGGGTGCCGAGCAGTACTTC. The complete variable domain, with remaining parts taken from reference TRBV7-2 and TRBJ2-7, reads GAGVSQSPSNKVTEKGKDVELRCDPISGHTALYWYRQSLGQGLEFLIYFQGNSAPDKSGLPSDRFSAERTGGSVSTLTIQRTQQEDSAVYLCASSLYGLAGAEQYFGPGTRLTVT.

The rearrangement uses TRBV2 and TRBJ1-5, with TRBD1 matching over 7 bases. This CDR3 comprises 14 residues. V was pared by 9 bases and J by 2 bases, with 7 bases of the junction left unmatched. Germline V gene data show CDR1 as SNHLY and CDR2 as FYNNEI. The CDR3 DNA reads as TGTGCCAGGGGGGGACAGCAAGGCAATCAGCCCCAGCATTTT. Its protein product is CARGGQQGNQPQHF. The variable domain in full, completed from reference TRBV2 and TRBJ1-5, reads EPEVTQTPSHQVTQMGQEVILRCVPISNHLYFYWYRQILGQKVEFLVSFYNNEISEKSEIFDDQFSVERPDGSNFTLKIRSTKLEDSAMYFCARGGQQGNQPQHFGDGTRLSIL.

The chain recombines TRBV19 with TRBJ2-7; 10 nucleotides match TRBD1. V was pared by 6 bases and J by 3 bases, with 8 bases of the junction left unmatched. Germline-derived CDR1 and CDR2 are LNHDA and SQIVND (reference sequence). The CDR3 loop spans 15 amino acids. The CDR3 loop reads CASSNAGTGDYEQYF. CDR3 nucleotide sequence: TGTGCCAGTAGCAACGCCGGGACAGGGGACTACGAGCAGTACTTC.

For the CDR3, the DNA is TGTGCCTGGAGGGGGGACAGGGGATCCCGGGAGACCCAGTACTTC. Residues: CAWRGDRGSRETQYF. The chain employs TRBV30 and TRBJ2-5; 10 nucleotides align to TRBD1. V shed 3 bases and J 5 bases; nucleotides not matched to a gene: 9. This CDR3 region has 15 residues. Germline CDR1 reads GTSNPN; CDR2 reads SVGIG (reference sequence).

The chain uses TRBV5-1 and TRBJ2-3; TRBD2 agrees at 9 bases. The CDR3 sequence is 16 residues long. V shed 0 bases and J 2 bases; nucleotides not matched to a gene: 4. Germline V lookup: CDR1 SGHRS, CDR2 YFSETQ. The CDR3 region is CASSLAPSGTTDTQYF. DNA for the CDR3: TGCGCCAGCAGCTTGGCTCCTAGCGGGACCACAGATACGCAGTATTTT.

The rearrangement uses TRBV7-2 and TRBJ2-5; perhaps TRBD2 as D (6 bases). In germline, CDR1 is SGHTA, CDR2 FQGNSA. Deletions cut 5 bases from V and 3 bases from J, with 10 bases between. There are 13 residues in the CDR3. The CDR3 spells CASSQRREETQYF. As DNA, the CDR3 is TGTGCCAGCAGCCAACGGAGGGAAGAGACCCAGTACTTC. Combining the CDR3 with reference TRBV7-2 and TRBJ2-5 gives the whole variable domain GAGVSQSPSNKVTEKGKDVELRCDPISGHTALYWYRQSLGQGLEFLIYFQGNSAPDKSGLPSDRFSAERTGGSVSTLTIQRTQQEDSAVYLCASSQRREETQYFGPGTRLLVL.

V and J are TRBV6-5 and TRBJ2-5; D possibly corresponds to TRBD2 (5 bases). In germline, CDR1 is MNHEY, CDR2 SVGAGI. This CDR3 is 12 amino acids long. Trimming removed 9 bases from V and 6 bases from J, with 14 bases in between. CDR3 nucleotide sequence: TGTGCCAGTGAGGGAGTAGTCAAGACCCAGTACTTC. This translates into CASEGVVKTQYF.

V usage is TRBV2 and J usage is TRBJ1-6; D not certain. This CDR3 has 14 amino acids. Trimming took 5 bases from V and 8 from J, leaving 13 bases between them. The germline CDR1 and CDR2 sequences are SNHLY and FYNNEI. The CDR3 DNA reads TGTGCCAGCAGTTTTGGACGGACCTATTCACCCCTCCACTTT. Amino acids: CASSFGRTYSPLHF.

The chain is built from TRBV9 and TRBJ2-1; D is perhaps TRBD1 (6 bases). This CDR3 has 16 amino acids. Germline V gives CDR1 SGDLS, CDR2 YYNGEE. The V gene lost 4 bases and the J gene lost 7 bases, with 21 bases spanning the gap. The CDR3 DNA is TGTGCCAGCAGCTCCTATAGTTTGGGGGCATTTAATGAGCAGTTCTTC. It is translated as CASSSYSLGAFNEQFF.

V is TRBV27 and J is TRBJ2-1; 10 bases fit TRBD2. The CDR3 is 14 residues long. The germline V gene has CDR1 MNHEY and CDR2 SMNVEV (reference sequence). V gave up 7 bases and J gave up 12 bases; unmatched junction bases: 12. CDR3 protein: CASTLAGASTTQFF. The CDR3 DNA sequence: TGTGCCAGCACCCTAGCGGGGGCCTCCACGACGCAGTTCTTC.

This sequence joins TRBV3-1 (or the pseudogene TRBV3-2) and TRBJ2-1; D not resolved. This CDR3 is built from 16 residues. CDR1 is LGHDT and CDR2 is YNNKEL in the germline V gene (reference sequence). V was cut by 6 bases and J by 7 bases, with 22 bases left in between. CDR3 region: CASSPRTFAVSNEQFF. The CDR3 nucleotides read TGTGCCAGCAGTCCCCGGACGTTCGCAGTTTCTAATGAGCAGTTCTTC.

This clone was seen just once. CDR3 region: CASSSTGPNNEQFF. CDR3 bases: TGTGCCAGCAGCTCCACGGGACCCAACAATGAGCAGTTCTTC. This chain uses TRBV7-9 with TRBJ2-1; D is possibly TRBD1 or TRBD2 (5 bases each). V lost 4 bases and J lost 5, with 12 bases in between. Germline CDR1 is SEHNR and CDR2 is FQNEAQ (reference sequence). This CDR3 is 14 amino acids long.

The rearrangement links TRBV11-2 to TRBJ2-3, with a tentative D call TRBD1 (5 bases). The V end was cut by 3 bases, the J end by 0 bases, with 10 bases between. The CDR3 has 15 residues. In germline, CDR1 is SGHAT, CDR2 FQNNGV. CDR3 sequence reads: CASSFPWGSTDTQYF. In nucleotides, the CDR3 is TGTGCCAGCAGCTTCCCGTGGGGCAGCACAGATACGCAGTATTTT. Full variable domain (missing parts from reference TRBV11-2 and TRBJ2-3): EAGVAQSPRYKIIEKRQSVAFWCNPISGHATLYWYQQILGQGPKLLIQFQNNGVVDDSQLPKDRFSAERLKGVDSTLKIQPAKLEDSAVYLCASSFPWGSTDTQYFGPGTRLTVL.

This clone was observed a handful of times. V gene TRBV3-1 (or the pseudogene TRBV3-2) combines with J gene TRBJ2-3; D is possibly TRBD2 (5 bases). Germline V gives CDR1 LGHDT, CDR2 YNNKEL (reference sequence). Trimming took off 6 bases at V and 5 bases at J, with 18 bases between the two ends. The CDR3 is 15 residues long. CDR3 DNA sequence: TGTGCCAGCAGTCGGTTCCCCATACGGGGAGATACGCAGTATTTT. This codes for CASSRFPIRGDTQYF.

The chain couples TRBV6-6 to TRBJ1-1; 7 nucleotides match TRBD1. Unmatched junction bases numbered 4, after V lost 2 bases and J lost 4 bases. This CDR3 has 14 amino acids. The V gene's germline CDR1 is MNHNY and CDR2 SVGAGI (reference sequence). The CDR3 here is CASSYPTGPTEAFF. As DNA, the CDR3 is TGTGCCAGCAGTTACCCGACAGGGCCCACTGAAGCTTTCTTT.